The source of this T cell receptor beta chain is a study of response to subunit inactivated influenza vaccine. As to this clonotype: Its antigen remains unknown.

General observations from the study: T cells newly recruited by each seasonal influenza vaccination are few, the authors suggested.

The CDR3 loop spans 13 amino acids. V shed 10 bases and J 6 bases; nucleotides not matched to a gene: 5. TCRdb passed the RT-PCR reads through MiXCR, listing each CDR3 protein once. Here the sample spans hundreds of thousands of distinct CDR3 sequences, about 11% being singletons. These same data were also listed under a study on T cells expressing NK-cell markers. That work adds: Production of TCR beta cDNA relied on 5'RACE template switching with UMIs.

This specimen consisted of PBMCs from blood, obtained on the day of vaccination. The sequence was obtained from a man aged 50 to 60 who received an inactivated influenza vaccine. V and J are TRBV12-3 or TRBV12-4 and TRBJ1-6, with TRBD1 matching 8 bases. DNA for the CDR3: TGTGCCACGCGGACAGGGTCTAATTCACCCCTCCACTTT. Its protein is CATRTGSNSPLHF.